The 25 T cell receptor beta chains reported below all come from one sample, sequenced in a study of shared clonotypes between healthy human individuals. This table comes from immunoSEQ multiplex PCR, and its TCRdb copy is limited to in-frame clones, with some not included. The sample has 2 million to 3 million clones; roughly 93% are singletons. Sample: naive CD4+ T cells from PBMCs. This sample's subset: CD45RA+ positively selected. The receptors originated from a young man in good health. Some clones in this sample may be carry-over from other donors' samples.

To note about this clone: Its ends do not fully match the called genes, so a read error is possible. V gene TRBV7-9 combines with J gene TRBJ1-2; the D is unclear. The V gene's germline CDR1 is SEHNR and CDR2 FQNEAQ (reference sequence). The CDR3 runs to 14 residues. CDR3 sequence: CASGLLSRNYGYTF. As DNA, the CDR3 is TGTGCCAGCGGCTTACTCAGCCGTAACTATGGCTACACCTTC. Full variable domain (remainder filled in from reference TRBV7-9 and TRBJ1-2): DTGVSQNPRHKITKRGQNVTFRCDPISEHNRLYWYRQTLGQGPEFLTYFQNEAQLEKSRLLSDRFSAERPKGSFSTLEIQRTEQGDSAMYLCASGLLSRNYGYTFGSGTRLTVV.

The count of this clone is one. This same CDR3 is encoded by further DNA sequences in the sample. This chain connects TRBV27 to TRBJ2-6; D is uncertain. The germline V gene has CDR1 MNHEY and CDR2 SMNVEV (reference sequence). Trimming shortened V by 3 bases and J by 2 bases, and 2 bases separated the two germline ends. This CDR3 has 13 residues. The CDR3 region has the DNA TGTGCCAGCAGTTTGACTGGGGCCAACGTCCTGACTTTC. Encoded protein: CASSLTGANVLTF. The full variable domain, rest sourced from reference TRBV27 and TRBJ2-6, is EAQVTQNPRYLITVTGKKLTVTCSQNMNHEYMSWYRQDPGLGLRQIYYSMNVEVTDKGDVPEGYKVSRKEKRNFPLILESPSPNQTSLYFCASSLTGANVLTFGAGSRLTVL.

This chain links TRBV18 with TRBJ1-1; D uncertain. The CDR3 has 14 residues. V was shortened by 3 bases and J by 4 bases, with 12 bases between the two germline ends. The V gene's germline CDR1 is KGHSH and CDR2 LQKENI. CDR3 bases: TGTGCCAGCTCACCCACATCTCCGGGCACTGAAGCTTTCTTT. Protein: CASSPTSPGTEAFF.

For this clone: The sample holds other DNA sequences that translate to the same CDR3. The rearrangement uses TRBV19 and TRBJ2-1; 13 positions match TRBD2. The germline CDR1 and CDR2 sequences are LNHDA and SQIVND (reference sequence). V shed 3 bases and J 7 bases; nucleotides not matched to a gene: 3. The CDR3 consists of 15 residues. CDR3 DNA sequence: TGTGCCAGTAGTATTAGGGGACTAGCGGGGAATGAGCAGTTCTTC. This gives the protein CASSIRGLAGNEQFF.

The chain links TRBV5-1 to TRBJ2-1; 10 bases agree with TRBD1. Germline loops: CDR1 SGHRS, CDR2 YFSETQ. After removal of 6 bases from V and 9 bases from J, the junction contained 12 bases not matched to a gene. The CDR3 loop spans 15 amino acids. The CDR3 loop reads CASTPRTGGGGEQFF. As DNA, the CDR3 is TGCGCCAGCACCCCCCGGACAGGGGGAGGGGGTGAGCAGTTCTTC.

CDR3 coding DNA: TGTGCCAGGGGGACAGGGGATGGCTACACCTTC. Its protein product is CARGTGDGYTF. The V and J genes are TRBV19 and TRBJ1-2, with 10 nucleotides matching TRBD1. This CDR3 is 11 amino acids long. CDR1 and CDR2 (germline): LNHDA, SQIVND (reference sequence). V was clipped by 9 bases and J by 6 bases; unmatched bases: 1.

In the case of this clone: Additional DNA sequences in this sample encode the identical CDR3. This CDR3 reads CASSSTGGAGTEAFF. The CDR3 coding sequence is TGTGCCAGCAGCTCCACGGGGGGGGCGGGCACTGAAGCTTTCTTT. This sequence joins TRBV7-3 and TRBJ1-1; D is possibly TRBD1 (6 bases). The CDR3 is 15 residues long. Trimming cost V 4 bases and J 4 bases, with 16 bases left between them. Germline CDR1 is SGHTA and CDR2 is FQGTGA.

The V gene is TRBV14, the J gene TRBJ2-1; weak D call: TRBD2 (6 bases). CDR1 and CDR2 from the germline V gene are SGHDN and FVKESK. The CDR3 has 15 amino acids. With 4 bases removed from V and 5 bases from J, the gap between germline ends came to 15 bases. CDR3 residues: CASSRSGPVNNEQFF. CDR3 DNA sequence: TGTGCCAGCAGCCGAAGCGGGCCGGTAAACAATGAGCAGTTCTTC.

This clone showed up just once. The V gene is TRBV18, the J gene TRBJ2-1; TRBD2 matches 10 bases. Germline trimming cut 1 base from V and 5 bases from J; bases unmatched to any gene: 8. Per the germline V gene, CDR1 is KGHSH and CDR2 is LQKENI. This CDR3 spans 17 amino acids. CDR3 loop: CASSPRALAGLNNEQFF. DNA of the CDR3: TGTGCCAGCTCACCACGGGCACTAGCGGGGCTTAACAATGAGCAGTTCTTC. The full variable domain, in which reference TRBV18 and TRBJ2-1 provide the parts outside the CDR3, is NAGVMQNPRHLVRRRGQEARLRCSPMKGHSHVYWYRQLPEEGLKFMVYLQKENIIDESGMPKERFSAEFPKEGPSILRIQQVVRGDSAAYFCASSPRALAGLNNEQFFGPGTRLTVL.

This clone appeared a single time. The CDR3 region is CASSPGGLAGADTQYF. CDR3 nucleotide sequence: TGCGCCAGCAGCCCAGGAGGACTAGCGGGAGCAGATACGCAGTATTTT. The chain recombines TRBV5-1 with TRBJ2-3, with TRBD2 matching 13 bases. The CDR3 loop spans 16 amino acids. J gave up 4 bases and V 4 bases, and 6 bases lay outside the gene matches. From germline, CDR1 is SGHRS and CDR2 YFSETQ.

The chain employs TRBV29-1 and TRBJ2-1, with TRBD1 matching 9 bases. The CDR3 is 15 amino acids. The trim removed 8 bases at V and 4 bases at J, leaving 12 bases unmatched. CDR1 is SQVTM and CDR2 is ANQGSEA in the germline V gene. The CDR3 sequence: CSSLSDRGSYNEQFF. The CDR3 DNA reads as TGCAGCTCTCTAAGCGACAGGGGGTCTTACAATGAGCAGTTCTTC.

The V and J genes are TRBV28 and TRBJ1-4; 9 bases line up with TRBD1. V lost 6 bases to trimming and J lost 7 bases; unmatched junction nucleotides: 18. Germline V gene data show CDR1 as MDHEN and CDR2 as SYDVKM. This CDR3 is built from 18 residues. CDR3 sequence: CASSSAGQGTEGSEKLFF. The CDR3 bases are TGTGCCAGCAGCTCGGCGGGACAGGGCACTGAAGGAAGTGAAAAACTGTTTTTT.

The chain is built from TRBV7-2 and TRBJ2-7, with 8 positions matching TRBD2. CDR3 length equals 18 residues. Germline CDR1 SGHTA, CDR2 FQGNSA. With V trimmed by 6 bases and J by 1 base, 17 bases remained unmatched. In DNA, the CDR3 is TGTGCCAGCAGGGGCGCGGGAGGCCAACGGTCTGTGTCCTACGAGCAGTACTTC. It translates to CASRGAGGQRSVSYEQYF.

The gene calls are TRBV28 and TRBJ1-2, with TRBD1 identical over 8 bases. The CDR3 loop spans 16 amino acids. The germline V gene has CDR1 MDHEN and CDR2 SYDVKM. V trimming: 1 base; J trimming: 5 bases; junction bases outside the gene matches: 9. CDR3 sequence reads: CASSLSGGYPSYGYTF. The CDR3 DNA is TGTGCCAGCAGTTTATCAGGGGGCTATCCCTCGTATGGCTACACCTTC.

V and J are TRBV28 and TRBJ2-3; TRBD2 might be the D (6 bases). Germline CDR1 reads MDHEN; CDR2 reads SYDVKM. V gave up 4 bases and J gave up 3 bases, with 11 bases separating them. There are 14 residues in the CDR3. The CDR3 sequence: CASSSAGRTDTQYF. The CDR3 DNA sequence: TGTGCCAGCAGTTCTGCGGGACGGACAGATACGCAGTATTTT.

Only one count was recorded for this clone. The chain uses TRBV6-1 and TRBJ1-1; no clear D gene. Germline assignment: CDR1 MNHNS and CDR2 SASEGT. This CDR3 region has 13 residues. Trimming pared 7 bases from V and 4 bases from J, leaving 13 bases between. The CDR3 nucleotides read TGTGCCAGCATCCGGGATTGGCTCACTGAAGCTTTCTTT. Its protein is CASIRDWLTEAFF.

In this sample, this clone turned up once. V and J are TRBV5-6 and TRBJ2-3; no definite D call. This CDR3 has 13 residues. CDR1 SGHDT and CDR2 YYEEEE come from the germline V gene. V lost 4 bases to trimming and J lost 1 base, with 7 bases between them. CDR3 nucleotide sequence: TGTGCCAGCAGCAACGAAGGCACAGATACGCAGTATTTT. This encodes CASSNEGTDTQYF.

Here the CDR3 reads CASGENYGYTF. The CDR3, as DNA: TGTGCATCGGGCGAAAACTATGGCTACACCTTC. The chain couples TRBV19 to TRBJ1-2; D remains unclear. CDR1 and CDR2 (germline): LNHDA, SQIVND (reference sequence). This CDR3 contains 11 residues.

With respect to this clone: Other DNA sequences in the same sample also yield this CDR3. The genes are TRBV9 and TRBJ1-1; D gene unclear. CDR3 length: 13 residues. Germline V CDR1 and CDR2: SGDLS, YYNGEE. V was cut by 0 bases and J by 2 bases, with 5 bases left in between. The CDR3 coding sequence is TGTGCCAGCAGCGTAGAAAGTAACACTGAAGCTTTCTTT. This gives the protein CASSVESNTEAFF.

There are a few counts of this clone. The chain employs TRBV7-3 and TRBJ1-1, with D perhaps TRBD1 (6 bases). This CDR3 has 14 amino acids. Germline CDR1 is SGHTA and CDR2 is FQGTGA. The V and J ends lost 7 bases and 0 bases respectively, with 12 bases between them. CDR3 residues: CASKLDSLNTEAFF. As DNA, the CDR3 is TGTGCCAGCAAATTGGACAGTTTGAACACTGAAGCTTTCTTT.

The chain links TRBV30 to TRBJ1-4; D unresolved. Germline values: CDR1 GTSNPN, CDR2 SVGIG (reference sequence). The V gene lost 2 bases and the J gene lost 4 bases, with 5 bases spanning the gap. The CDR3 has 12 residues. The CDR3 loop is CAWSSFNEKLFF. The CDR3 coding sequence is TGTGCCTGGAGTTCATTTAATGAAAAACTGTTTTTT.

The genes are TRBV10-3 and TRBJ1-1, with D possibly being TRBD1 (6 bases). Germline V lookup: CDR1 ENHRY, CDR2 SYGVKD. Trimming left V 4 bases short and J 1 base short, with 16 bases between. This CDR3 spans 16 amino acids. The CDR3 loop is CAISVSPGGRNTEAFF. The CDR3 bases are TGTGCCATCAGTGTATCACCGGGGGGGCGGAACACTGAAGCTTTCTTT.

The gene calls are TRBV11-2 and TRBJ1-2; D is possibly TRBD1 (5 bases). V gave up 5 bases and J gave up 8 bases, with 21 bases separating them. CDR3 length: 15 amino acids. Germline CDR1 reads SGHAT; CDR2 reads FQNNGV. CDR3 amino acids: CASSRARESLEGYTF. CDR3 bases: TGTGCCAGCAGCCGTGCCAGGGAATCATTGGAAGGCTACACCTTC.

The genes are TRBV4-3 and TRBJ2-3; D may match TRBD1 or TRBD2 (5 bases each). Trimming removed 1 base at V and 0 bases at J, with 8 bases between. CDR1 LGHNA and CDR2 YSLEER come from the germline V gene. The CDR3 loop spans 15 amino acids. The CDR3 region is CASSQVGTSTDTQYF. The CDR3 coding sequence is TGCGCCAGCAGCCAAGTCGGGACCAGCACAGATACGCAGTATTTT.

The J gene is TRBJ2-7, the V gene TRBV5-1, with D unclear. The CDR3 is 14 amino acids. Germline loops: CDR1 SGHRS, CDR2 YFSETQ. V shed 0 bases and J shed 1 base, with 8 bases lying between them. The CDR3 region has the DNA TGCGCCAGCAGCTTGGACTCTTATTCCTACGAGCAGTACTTC. This encodes CASSLDSYSYEQYF.